Following are 19 T cell receptor beta chains from one sample sequenced in a study of T cells in Graves' hyperthyroidism and ophthalmopathy. From RNA transcripts, TCR beta CDR3 regions were amplified. In the first-round RT-PCR of the TCR CDR3, the HTBI primer set was used. One entry per CDR3 protein results from TCRdb running MiXCR on the multiplex PCR reads. The sample records about 160,000 distinct CDR3 sequences, about a tenth being singletons. The sequenced sample was blood. These receptors were taken from a woman aged 18-29 years with Graves' hyperthyroidism that later progressed to Graves' ophthalmopathy.

This clonotype was picked up many times. V and J are TRBV18 and TRBJ2-3, with TRBD2 matching 7 bases. This CDR3 comprises 15 residues. With V trimmed by 0 bases and J by 3 bases, 3 bases remained unmatched. Germline lookup yields CDR1 KGHSH and CDR2 LQKENI. CDR3 amino acids: CASSPPALATDTQYF. The CDR3 region has the DNA TGTGCCAGCTCACCACCAGCACTAGCGACAGATACGCAGTATTTT.

This clonotype was seen ten or more times. The chain combines TRBV7-9 with TRBJ2-1; 9 nucleotides agree with TRBD2. V was pared by 5 bases and J by 13 bases, with 12 bases of the junction left unmatched. The CDR3 loop spans 14 amino acids. CDR1 SEHNR and CDR2 FQNEAQ come from the germline V gene (reference sequence). CDR3: CASSQEGGAGGQFF. The DNA for the CDR3 is TGTGCCAGCAGCCAGGAGGGAGGAGCGGGGGGACAGTTCTTC.

In this sample, this clonotype turned up a few times. The chain has TRBV30 and TRBJ1-3; D is undetermined. Trimming left V 2 bases short and J 0 bases short, with 14 bases between. The germline V gene encodes CDR1 GTSNPN and CDR2 SVGIG (reference sequence). CDR3 length equals 16 residues. The CDR3 reads CAWSFRTVPSGNTIYF. As DNA, the CDR3 is TGTGCCTGGAGTTTCAGGACTGTCCCCTCTGGAAACACCATATATTTT. Complete variable domain (other parts from reference TRBV30 and TRBJ1-3): SQTIHQWPATLVQPVGSPLSLECTVEGTSNPNLYWYRQAAGRGLQLLFYSVGIGQISSEVPQNLSASRPQDRQFILSSKKLLLSDSGFYLCAWSFRTVPSGNTIYFGEGSWLTVV.

A note on this clonotype: This may stem from a read error, because a much larger clone lies one nucleotide away. The gene calls are TRBV5-1 and TRBJ1-1; D possibly corresponds to TRBD1 (5 bases). Germline CDR1 SGHRS, CDR2 YFSETQ. This CDR3 has 16 amino acids. Trimming took off 0 bases at V and 4 bases at J, with 16 bases between the two ends. CDR3 region: CASSLGGWGVSTEAFF. CDR3 sequence (DNA): TGCGCCAGCAGCTTGGGGGGGTGGGGGGTGTCCACTGAAGCTTTCTTT.

This clonotype was picked up many times. The J gene is TRBJ1-5, the V gene TRBV24-1; D is uncertain. This CDR3 comprises 14 residues. V shed 3 bases and J shed 1 base, with 6 bases lying between them. Germline V gene data show CDR1 as KGHDR and CDR2 as SFDVKD. CDR3 bases: TGTGCCACCAGTGATGAGACAAGCAATCAGCCCCAGCATTTT. This gives the protein CATSDETSNQPQHF.

There are many counts of this clonotype. The rearrangement joins TRBV2 to TRBJ2-2; maybe TRBD2 (5 bases). Germline CDR1 is SNHLY and CDR2 is FYNNEI. The ends were cut back, 2 bases at V and 7 bases at J, with 8 bases in the middle. The CDR3 is 13 residues long. This chain's CDR3 is CASSERRVGELFF. The CDR3 DNA is TGTGCCAGCAGTGAACGGCGGGTCGGGGAGCTGTTTTTT. Full variable domain (missing parts from reference TRBV2 and TRBJ2-2): EPEVTQTPSHQVTQMGQEVILRCVPISNHLYFYWYRQILGQKVEFLVSFYNNEISEKSEIFDDQFSVERPDGSNFTLKIRSTKLEDSAMYFCASSERRVGELFFGEGSRLTVL.

V usage is TRBV19 and J usage is TRBJ2-1; 10 bases are shared with TRBD1. Trimming at V came to 5 bases and at J to 5 bases, leaving 12 bases not matched to a gene. This CDR3 has 17 amino acids. Germline V gene sequence: CDR1 LNHDA, CDR2 SQIVND (reference sequence). The CDR3 here is CASSFGWGQGMNNEQFF. CDR3 bases: TGTGCCAGTAGTTTTGGGTGGGGACAGGGGATGAACAATGAGCAGTTCTTC.

The chain is built from TRBV5-4 and TRBJ1-2; the D gene is possibly TRBD1 (5 bases). This CDR3 region has 13 residues. Per germline, CDR1 SGHNT and CDR2 YYREEE (reference sequence). Trimming left V 4 bases short and J 4 bases short, with 11 bases between. The CDR3 protein is CASSTRGVYGYTF. The CDR3 DNA is TGTGCCAGCAGCACCAGAGGGGTCTATGGCTACACCTTC.

This clonotype has a count of ten or more. V is TRBV30 and J is TRBJ2-1; no definite D call. Between the trimmed V and J ends, which lost 2 bases and 8 bases, there was a span of 10 bases. This CDR3 comprises 12 residues. Germline assignment: CDR1 GTSNPN and CDR2 SVGIG (reference sequence). Here the CDR3 reads CAWSIIGYEQFF. CDR3 bases: TGTGCCTGGAGTATTATAGGCTATGAGCAGTTCTTC.

This clonotype was observed at least ten times. The V and J genes are TRBV13 and TRBJ1-1, with TRBD1 as a possible D gene (5 bases). This CDR3 has 15 residues. Trimming removed 5 bases from V and 2 bases from J, with 15 bases in between. CDR1 is PRHDT and CDR2 is FYEKMQ in the germline V gene (reference sequence). The DNA for the CDR3 is TGTGCCAGCAGCGAGAGAAAGGGGTACAACACTGAAGCTTTCTTT. Protein product: CASSERKGYNTEAFF. Based on the CDR3 plus reference TRBV13 and TRBJ1-1, the full variable domain is AAGVIQSPRHLIKEKRETATLKCYPIPRHDTVYWYQQGPGQDPQFLISFYEKMQSDKGSIPDRFSAQQFSDYHSELNMSSLELGDSALYFCASSERKGYNTEAFFGQGTRLTVV.

This clonotype appeared many times. V is TRBV29-1 and J is TRBJ2-7; 7 bases are a match to TRBD2. Unmatched junction bases numbered 6, after V lost 4 bases and J lost 6 bases. Germline V CDR1 and CDR2: SQVTM, ANQGSEA. The CDR3 spans 12 residues. CDR3 in DNA: TGCAGCGTTGTAGTTGGCGGGAGCGAGCAGTACTTC. This encodes CSVVVGGSEQYF.

Many counts were recorded for this clonotype. This chain joins TRBV7-9 and TRBJ1-1; D is perhaps TRBD1 (6 bases). The germline gives CDR1 SEHNR, CDR2 FQNEAQ (reference sequence). The CDR3 sequence is 14 residues long. The germline V and J ends were trimmed by 11 bases and 1 base, with 17 bases remaining between them. The CDR3 sequence is CAHTRGGGNTEAFF. CDR3 DNA sequence: TGTGCCCATACCCGGGGGGGCGGGAACACTGAAGCTTTCTTT.

There are many counts of this clonotype. The gene calls are TRBV10-1 and TRBJ1-1, with D perhaps TRBD1 (5 bases). The germline V gene encodes CDR1 WNHNN and CDR2 SYGVQD (reference sequence). V was trimmed by 8 bases and J by 2 bases, leaving 12 bases between them. The CDR3 is made up of 13 amino acids. The CDR3 reads CASGGGYNTEAFF. The CDR3 DNA sequence: TGCGCCAGCGGGGGAGGCTATAACACTGAAGCTTTCTTT.

This clonotype was detected ten times or more. The CDR3 reads CASSLRAGKVNEQFF. As DNA, the CDR3 is TGTGCCAGCAGCTTAAGAGCGGGGAAGGTCAATGAGCAGTTCTTC. The chain uses TRBV7-3 and TRBJ2-1; 7 nucleotides line up with TRBD2. V shed 1 base, J shed 6 bases, and the junction held 6 bases outside the gene matches. Germline-derived CDR1 and CDR2 are SGHTA and FQGTGA. This CDR3 is built from 15 residues. The whole variable domain, filled in from reference TRBV7-3 and TRBJ2-1, reads GAGVSQTPSNKVTEKGKYVELRCDPISGHTALYWYRQSLGQGPEFLIYFQGTGAADDSGLPNDRFFAVRPEGSVSTLKIQRTERGDSAVYLCASSLRAGKVNEQFFGPGTRLTVL.

The sample holds many counts of this clonotype. The rearrangement links TRBV3-1 to TRBJ2-3, with D possibly TRBD2 on 5 matching bases. Germline lookup yields CDR1 LGHDT and CDR2 YNNKEL (reference sequence). The CDR3 loop spans 14 amino acids. V was pared by 2 bases and J by 5 bases, with 11 bases between. The CDR3 coding sequence is TGTGCCAGCAGCCAAATGGTCGCGGGAGATACGCAGTATTTT. Protein product: CASSQMVAGDTQYF.

Ten or more counts support this clonotype. The chain couples TRBV30 to TRBJ2-1; unclear D gene. The V end lost 3 bases, the J end lost 1 base, and 19 bases lay between the germline ends. The germline gives CDR1 GTSNPN, CDR2 SVGIG (reference sequence). The CDR3 extends over 17 amino acids. CDR3 region: CAWRPPLRRRSYNEQFF. CDR3 coding DNA: TGTGCCTGGAGACCTCCTCTCAGGCGGAGATCCTACAATGAGCAGTTCTTC. Supplemented by reference TRBV30 and TRBJ2-1, the full variable domain reads SQTIHQWPATLVQPVGSPLSLECTVEGTSNPNLYWYRQAAGRGLQLLFYSVGIGQISSEVPQNLSASRPQDRQFILSSKKLLLSDSGFYLCAWRPPLRRRSYNEQFFGPGTRLTVL.

This clonotype was seen more than once but under ten times. The chain has TRBV5-6 and TRBJ2-7, with D perhaps assigned TRBD1 or TRBD2 (6 bases each). Trimming stripped 5 bases from V and 6 bases from J, with 21 bases between. CDR1 SGHDT and CDR2 YYEEEE come from the germline V gene. This CDR3 contains 15 residues. The DNA of the CDR3 is TGTGCCAGCAGATACGAGGGGGGCTTCCGAGGCGAGCAGTACTTC. Protein sequence: CASRYEGGFRGEQYF.

In this sample, this clonotype turned up many times. Here the CDR3 reads CASSQTGKNTGELFF. Here the CDR3 DNA reads TGTGCCAGCAGTCAGACAGGGAAAAACACCGGGGAGCTGTTTTTT. V is TRBV28 and J is TRBJ2-2, with TRBD1 identical over 7 bases. Germline V CDR1 and CDR2: MDHEN, SYDVKM. CDR3 length equals 15 residues. V was pared by 5 bases and J by 2 bases, with 5 bases of the junction left unmatched.

As concerns this clonotype: With a much larger clone just one base away, this may be a read error. V and J are TRBV9 and TRBJ2-1; 9 positions match TRBD1. The CDR3 totals 15 residues. Germline V lookup: CDR1 SGDLS, CDR2 YYNGEE. The V and J ends lost 4 bases and 0 bases, in that order; junction bases with no gene match: 2. The CDR3 region is CASSLQGASYNEQFF. The CDR3 nucleotides are TGTGCCAGCAGCTTACAGGGGGCCTCCTACAATGAGCAGTTCTTC.